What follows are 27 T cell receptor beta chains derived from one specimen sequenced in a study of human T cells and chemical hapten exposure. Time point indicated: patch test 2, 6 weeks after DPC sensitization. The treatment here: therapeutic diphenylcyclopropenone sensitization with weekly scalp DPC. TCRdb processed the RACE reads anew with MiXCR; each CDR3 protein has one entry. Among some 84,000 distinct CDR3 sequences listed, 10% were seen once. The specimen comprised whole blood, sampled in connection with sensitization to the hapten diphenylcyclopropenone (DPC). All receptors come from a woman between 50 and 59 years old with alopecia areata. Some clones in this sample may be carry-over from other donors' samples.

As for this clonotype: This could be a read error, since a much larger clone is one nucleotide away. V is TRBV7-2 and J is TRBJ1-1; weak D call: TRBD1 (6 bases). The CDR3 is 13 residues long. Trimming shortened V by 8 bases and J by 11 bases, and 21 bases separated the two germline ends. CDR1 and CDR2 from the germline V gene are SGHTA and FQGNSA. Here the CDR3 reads CASGDRRGAMAFF. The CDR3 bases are TGTGCCAGCGGCGATAGAAGGGGGGCGATGGCTTTCTTT. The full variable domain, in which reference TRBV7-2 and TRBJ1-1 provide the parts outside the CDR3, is GAGVSQSPSNKVTEKGKDVELRCDPISGHTALYWYRQSLGQGLEFLIYFQGNSAPDKSGLPSDRFSAERTGGSVSTLTIQRTQQEDSAVYLCASGDRRGAMAFFGQGTRLTVV.

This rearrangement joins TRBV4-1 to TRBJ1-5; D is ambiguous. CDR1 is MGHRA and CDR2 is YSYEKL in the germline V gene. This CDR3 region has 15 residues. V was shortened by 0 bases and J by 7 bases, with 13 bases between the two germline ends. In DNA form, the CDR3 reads TGCGCCAGCAGCCAAGATTCCGGGATCCAACAGCCCCAGCATTTT. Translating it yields CASSQDSGIQQPQHF.

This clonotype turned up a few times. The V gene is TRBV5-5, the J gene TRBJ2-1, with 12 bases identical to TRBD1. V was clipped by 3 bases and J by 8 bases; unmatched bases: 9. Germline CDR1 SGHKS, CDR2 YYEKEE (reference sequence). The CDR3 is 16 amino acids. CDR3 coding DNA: TGTGCCAGCAGCTCATACCGGGACAGGGGGCGTGATGAGCAGTTCTTC. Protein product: CASSSYRDRGRDEQFF.

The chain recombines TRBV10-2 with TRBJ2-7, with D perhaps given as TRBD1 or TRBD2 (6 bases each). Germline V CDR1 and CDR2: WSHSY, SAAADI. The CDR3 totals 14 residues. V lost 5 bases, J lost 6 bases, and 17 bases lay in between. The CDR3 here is CASSPGAGSVEQYF. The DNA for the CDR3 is TGCGCCAGCAGTCCGGGGGCGGGATCTGTCGAGCAGTACTTC.

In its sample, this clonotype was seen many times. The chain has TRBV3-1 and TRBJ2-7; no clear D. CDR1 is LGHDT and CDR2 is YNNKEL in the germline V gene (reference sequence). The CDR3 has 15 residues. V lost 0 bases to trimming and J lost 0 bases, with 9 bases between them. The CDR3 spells CASSQDQPSSYEQYF. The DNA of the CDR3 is TGTGCCAGCAGCCAAGACCAGCCCAGCTCCTACGAGCAGTACTTC.

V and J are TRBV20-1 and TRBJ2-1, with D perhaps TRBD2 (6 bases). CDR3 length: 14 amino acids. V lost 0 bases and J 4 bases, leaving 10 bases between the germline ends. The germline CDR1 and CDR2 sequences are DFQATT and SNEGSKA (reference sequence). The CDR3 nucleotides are TGCAGTGCTAGAGATCCCGCGGGGTACAATGAGCAGTTCTTC. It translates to CSARDPAGYNEQFF.

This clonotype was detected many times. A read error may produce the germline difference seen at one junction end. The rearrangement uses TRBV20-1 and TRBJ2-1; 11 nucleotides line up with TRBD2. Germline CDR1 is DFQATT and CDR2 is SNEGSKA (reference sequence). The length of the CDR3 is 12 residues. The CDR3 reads CSATTSGGSLIF. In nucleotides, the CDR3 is TGCAGTGCAACTACTAGCGGGGGCTCCCTGATCTTC.

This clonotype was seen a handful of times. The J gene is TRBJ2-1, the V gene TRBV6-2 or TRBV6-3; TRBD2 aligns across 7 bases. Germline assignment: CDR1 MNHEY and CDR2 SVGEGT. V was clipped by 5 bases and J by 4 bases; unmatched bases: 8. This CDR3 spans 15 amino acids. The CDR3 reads CASSGKRGGYNEQFF. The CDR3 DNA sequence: TGTGCCAGCAGTGGCAAGCGGGGAGGGTACAATGAGCAGTTCTTC.

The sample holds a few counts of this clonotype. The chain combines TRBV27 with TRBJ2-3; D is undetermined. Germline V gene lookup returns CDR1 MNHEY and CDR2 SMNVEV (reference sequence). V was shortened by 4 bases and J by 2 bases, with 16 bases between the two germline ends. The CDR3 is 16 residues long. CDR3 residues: CASSSFGGPSTDTQYF. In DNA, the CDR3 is TGTGCCAGCAGTTCCTTCGGCGGCCCATCCACAGATACGCAGTATTTT.

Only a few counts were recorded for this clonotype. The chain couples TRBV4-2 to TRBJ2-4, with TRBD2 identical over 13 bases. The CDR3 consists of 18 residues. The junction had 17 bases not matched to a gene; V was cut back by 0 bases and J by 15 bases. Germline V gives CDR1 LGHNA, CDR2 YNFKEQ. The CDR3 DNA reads TGTGCCAGCAGCCAAGAAAGTCGGACTAGCGGGAGCCTAGGATTAACGTACTTC. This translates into CASSQESRTSGSLGLTYF.

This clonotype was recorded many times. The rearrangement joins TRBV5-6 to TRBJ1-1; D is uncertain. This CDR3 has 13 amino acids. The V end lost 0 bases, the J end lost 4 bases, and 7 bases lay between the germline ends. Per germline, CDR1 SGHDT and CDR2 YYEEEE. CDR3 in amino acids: CASSLAPGTEAFF. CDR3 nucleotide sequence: TGTGCCAGCAGCTTGGCTCCGGGCACTGAAGCTTTCTTT.

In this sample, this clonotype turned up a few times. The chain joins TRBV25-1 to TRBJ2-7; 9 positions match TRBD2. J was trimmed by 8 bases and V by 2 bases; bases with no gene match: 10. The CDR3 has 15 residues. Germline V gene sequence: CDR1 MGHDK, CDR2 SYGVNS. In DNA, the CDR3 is TGTGCCAGCAGTGAAATAGCGGGAGTACTCCTCCAGCAGTACTTC. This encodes CASSEIAGVLLQQYF.

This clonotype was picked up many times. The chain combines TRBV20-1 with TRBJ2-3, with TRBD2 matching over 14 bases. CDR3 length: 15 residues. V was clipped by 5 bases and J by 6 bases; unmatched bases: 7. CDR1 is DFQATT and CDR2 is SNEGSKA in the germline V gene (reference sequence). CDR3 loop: CSAETSGRVRDTQYF. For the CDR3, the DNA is TGCAGTGCTGAGACTAGCGGGAGGGTCCGCGATACGCAGTATTTT.

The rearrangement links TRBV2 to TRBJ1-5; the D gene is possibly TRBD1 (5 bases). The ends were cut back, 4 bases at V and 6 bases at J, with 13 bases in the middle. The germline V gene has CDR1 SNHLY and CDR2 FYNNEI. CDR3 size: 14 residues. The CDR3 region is CASSVGAVLQPQHF. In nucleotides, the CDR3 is TGTGCCAGCAGTGTAGGGGCCGTCCTTCAGCCCCAGCATTTT.

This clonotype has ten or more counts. The CDR3 bases are TGCGCCAGCAGCTTCGGGACTAGCGGGATTTACGAGCAGTACTTC. Residues: CASSFGTSGIYEQYF. The chain employs TRBV4-3 and TRBJ2-7, with 13 bases identical to TRBD2. The germline CDR1 and CDR2 sequences are LGHNA and YSLEER. V lost 5 bases to trimming and J lost 4 bases; unmatched junction nucleotides: 5. CDR3 size: 15 residues.

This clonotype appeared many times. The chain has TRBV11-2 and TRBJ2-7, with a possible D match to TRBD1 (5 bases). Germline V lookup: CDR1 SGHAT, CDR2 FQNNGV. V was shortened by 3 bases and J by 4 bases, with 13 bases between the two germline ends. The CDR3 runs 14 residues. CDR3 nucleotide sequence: TGTGCCAGCAGCTTCAACGGACACCAGTACGAGCAGTACTTC. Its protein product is CASSFNGHQYEQYF.

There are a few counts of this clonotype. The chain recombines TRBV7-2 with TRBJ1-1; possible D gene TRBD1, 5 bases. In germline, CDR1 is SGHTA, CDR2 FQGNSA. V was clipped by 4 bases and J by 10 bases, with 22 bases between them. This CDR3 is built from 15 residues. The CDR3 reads CASSSGTLRSSGAFF. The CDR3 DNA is TGTGCCAGCAGCTCGGGGACCCTTCGATCCTCGGGAGCTTTCTTT.

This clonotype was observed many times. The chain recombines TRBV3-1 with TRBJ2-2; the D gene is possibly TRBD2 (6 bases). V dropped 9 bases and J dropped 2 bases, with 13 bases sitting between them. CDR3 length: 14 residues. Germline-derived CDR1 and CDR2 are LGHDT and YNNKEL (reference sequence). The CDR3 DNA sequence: TGTGCCAGTGTCGACGGGAGTAACACCGGGGAGCTGTTTTTT. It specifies CASVDGSNTGELFF. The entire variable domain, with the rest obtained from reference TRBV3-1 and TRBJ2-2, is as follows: DTAVSQTPKYLVTQMGNDKSIKCEQNLGHDTMYWYKQDSKKFLKIMFSYNNKELIINETVPNRFSPKSPDKAHLNLHINSLELGDSAVYFCASVDGSNTGELFFGEGSRLTVL.

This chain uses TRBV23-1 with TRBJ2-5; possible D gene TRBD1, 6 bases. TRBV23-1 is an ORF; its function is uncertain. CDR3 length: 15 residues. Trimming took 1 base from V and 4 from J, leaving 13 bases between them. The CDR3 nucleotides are TGCGCCAGCAGTCAATGCCTCCAGGGGCGAGAGACCCAGTACTTC. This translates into CASSQCLQGRETQYF.

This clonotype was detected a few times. Written as DNA, the CDR3 is TGTGCCAGCAGAAGCCCGGGACAGGGGGCGGGGGAGCAGTACTTC. It is translated as CASRSPGQGAGEQYF. The J gene is TRBJ2-7, the V gene TRBV6-5, with 12 bases aligning to TRBD1. This CDR3 comprises 15 residues. Trimming cost V 6 bases and J 7 bases; bases outside gene matches: 10. Germline V gene data show CDR1 as MNHEY and CDR2 as SVGAGI.

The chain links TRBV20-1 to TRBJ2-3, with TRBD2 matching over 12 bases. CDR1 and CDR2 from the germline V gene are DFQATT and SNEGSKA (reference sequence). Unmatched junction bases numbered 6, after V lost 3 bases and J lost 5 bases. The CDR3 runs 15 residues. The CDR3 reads CSASPGLAGRDTQYF. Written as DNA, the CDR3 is TGCAGTGCTAGTCCCGGACTAGCGGGGAGAGATACGCAGTATTTT.

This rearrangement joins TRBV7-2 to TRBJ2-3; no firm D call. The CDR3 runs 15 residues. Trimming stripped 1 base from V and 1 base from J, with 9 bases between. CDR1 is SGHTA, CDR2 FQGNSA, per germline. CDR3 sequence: CASSLVLLGTDTQYF. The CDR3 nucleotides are TGTGCCAGCAGCTTAGTCTTGCTGGGCACAGATACGCAGTATTTT.

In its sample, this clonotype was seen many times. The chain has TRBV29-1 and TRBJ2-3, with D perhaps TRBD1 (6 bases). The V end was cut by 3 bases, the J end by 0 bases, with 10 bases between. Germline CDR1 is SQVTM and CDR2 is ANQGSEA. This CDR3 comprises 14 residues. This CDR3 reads CSVEVGQSTDTQYF. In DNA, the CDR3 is TGCAGCGTTGAGGTCGGACAGAGCACAGATACGCAGTATTTT.

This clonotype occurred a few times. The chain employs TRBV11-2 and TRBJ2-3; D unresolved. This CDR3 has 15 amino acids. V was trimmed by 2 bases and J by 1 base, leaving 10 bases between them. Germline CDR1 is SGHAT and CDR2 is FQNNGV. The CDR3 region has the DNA TGTGCCAGCAGCTTAATGCCTCAACGCACAGATACGCAGTATTTT. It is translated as CASSLMPQRTDTQYF. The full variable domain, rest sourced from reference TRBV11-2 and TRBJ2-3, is EAGVAQSPRYKIIEKRQSVAFWCNPISGHATLYWYQQILGQGPKLLIQFQNNGVVDDSQLPKDRFSAERLKGVDSTLKIQPAKLEDSAVYLCASSLMPQRTDTQYFGPGTRLTVL.

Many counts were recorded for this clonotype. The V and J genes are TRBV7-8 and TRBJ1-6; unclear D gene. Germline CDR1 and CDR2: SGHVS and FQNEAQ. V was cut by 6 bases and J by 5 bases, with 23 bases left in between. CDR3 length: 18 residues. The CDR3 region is CASSSAGRSALHNSPLHF. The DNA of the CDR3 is TGTGCCAGCAGTTCAGCAGGCAGGTCCGCGCTTCATAATTCACCCCTCCACTTT.

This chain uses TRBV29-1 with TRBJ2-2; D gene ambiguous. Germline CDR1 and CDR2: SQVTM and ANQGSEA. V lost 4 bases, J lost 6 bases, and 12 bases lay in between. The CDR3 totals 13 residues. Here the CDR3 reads CSVASYDAGELFF. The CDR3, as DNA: TGCAGCGTTGCAAGCTACGATGCCGGGGAGCTGTTTTTT.

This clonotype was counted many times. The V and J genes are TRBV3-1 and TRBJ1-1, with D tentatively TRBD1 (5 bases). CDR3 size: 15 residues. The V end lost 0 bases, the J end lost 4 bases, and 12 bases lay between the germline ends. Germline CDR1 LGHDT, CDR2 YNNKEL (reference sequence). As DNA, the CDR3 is TGTGCCAGCAGCCAAGATCTCGGGGGAATCACTGAAGCTTTCTTT. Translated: CASSQDLGGITEAFF.